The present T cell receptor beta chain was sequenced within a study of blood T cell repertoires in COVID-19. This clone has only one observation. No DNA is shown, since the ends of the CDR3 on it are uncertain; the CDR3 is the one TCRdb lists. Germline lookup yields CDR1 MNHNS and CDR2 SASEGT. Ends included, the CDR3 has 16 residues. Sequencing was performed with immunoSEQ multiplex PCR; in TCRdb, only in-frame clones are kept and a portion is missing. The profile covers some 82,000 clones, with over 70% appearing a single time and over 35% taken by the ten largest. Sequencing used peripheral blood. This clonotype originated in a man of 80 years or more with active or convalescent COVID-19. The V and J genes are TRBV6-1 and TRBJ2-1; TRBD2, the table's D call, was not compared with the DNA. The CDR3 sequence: CASSEDFRGSYNEQFF.